These 12 T cell receptor beta chains originate from one sample sequenced in a study of human T cells and chemical hapten exposure. TCRdb reprocessed the RACE reads via MiXCR and lists one record per CDR3 protein. The sample lists about 300,000 distinct CDR3 sequences, about 5% occurring once. Sample time point: pre-sensitization, week 0. Treatment in this sample: therapeutic diphenylcyclopropenone sensitization with weekly scalp DPC. This sample comprised whole blood, obtained in connection with sensitization to the hapten diphenylcyclopropenone (DPC). Receptors were obtained from a woman under 30 with alopecia areata. Some clones in this sample may be carry-over from other donors' samples.

In this sample, this clonotype turned up many times. The chain has TRBV4-3 and TRBJ2-3; TRBD2 might be the D (7 bases). Trimming stripped 4 bases from V and 1 base from J, with 24 bases between. Germline V lookup: CDR1 LGHNA, CDR2 YSLEER. The CDR3 spans 19 residues. CDR3 bases: TGCGCCAGCAGCCGTGTGTGGGGGCGAGGCGGGAGTCGCACAGATACGCAGTATTTT. Its translation: CASSRVWGRGGSRTDTQYF.

J is TRBJ1-1 and V is TRBV28; perhaps TRBD1 as D (6 bases). V dropped 7 bases and J dropped 3 bases, with 21 bases sitting between them. The CDR3 spans 16 residues. Germline loops: CDR1 MDHEN, CDR2 SYDVKM. The CDR3 nucleotides are TGTGCCAGCATCCCGGTGGCTATTCGACAGGACACTGAAGCTTTCTTT. Its translation is CASIPVAIRQDTEAFF.

This clonotype occurred many times. The rearrangement joins TRBV29-1 to TRBJ2-3; D unresolved. V was shortened by 5 bases and J by 3 bases, with 15 bases between the two germline ends. This CDR3 spans 14 amino acids. CDR1 is SQVTM and CDR2 is ANQGSEA in the germline V gene. The CDR3 loop reads CSVRIGAPTDTQYF. DNA of the CDR3: TGCAGCGTTCGGATCGGCGCGCCAACAGATACGCAGTATTTT.

The V call is TRBV3-1, the J call TRBJ1-5, with D tentatively TRBD1 (6 bases). The CDR3 runs 19 residues. Between the trimmed V and J ends, which lost 0 bases and 0 bases, there was a span of 18 bases. Looked up from germline, CDR1 is LGHDT and CDR2 is YNNKEL (reference sequence). The CDR3 is CASSQDGRGGHYSNQPQHF. CDR3 DNA sequence: TGTGCCAGCAGCCAAGATGGGCGTGGGGGCCATTATAGCAATCAGCCCCAGCATTTT. Supplemented by reference TRBV3-1 and TRBJ1-5, the full variable domain reads DTAVSQTPKYLVTQMGNDKSIKCEQNLGHDTMYWYKQDSKKFLKIMFSYNNKELIINETVPNRFSPKSPDKAHLNLHINSLELGDSAVYFCASSQDGRGGHYSNQPQHFGDGTRLSIL.

This clonotype appeared many times. The chain joins TRBV29-1 to TRBJ2-3; 12 nucleotides line up with TRBD2. The J segment lost 4 bases and the V segment lost 4 bases, leaving 3 bases of the junction unmatched. CDR3 length: 14 amino acids. Germline V CDR1 and CDR2: SQVTM, ANQGSEA. The CDR3 sequence: CSVGLAGGPDTQYF. The CDR3 nucleotides are TGCAGCGTTGGCCTAGCGGGGGGGCCAGATACGCAGTATTTT.

The chain is built from TRBV6-5 and TRBJ1-5; 7 bases line up with TRBD1. The V gene's germline CDR1 is MNHEY and CDR2 SVGAGI. CDR3 length equals 15 residues. V was pared by 10 bases and J by 0 bases, with 9 bases of the junction left unmatched. CDR3: CATRTGSGSNQPQHF. In DNA, the CDR3 is TGTGCCACAAGGACAGGATCGGGTAGCAATCAGCCCCAGCATTTT.

This clonotype was detected a few times. The chain joins TRBV6-1 to TRBJ1-5; TRBD1 is a possible D gene (5 bases). Germline assignment: CDR1 MNHNS and CDR2 SASEGT. V lost 2 bases, J lost 7 bases, and 15 bases lay in between. The CDR3 is 15 residues long. As DNA, the CDR3 is TGTGCCAGCAGTGAAACCTTTTTAGGGGTGCAGCCCCAGCATTTT. This translates into CASSETFLGVQPQHF.

The V gene is TRBV7-9, the J gene TRBJ2-3; D remains unclear. The V end lost 2 bases, the J end lost 6 bases, and 9 bases lay between the germline ends. Germline loops: CDR1 SEHNR, CDR2 FQNEAQ (reference sequence). The CDR3 is 13 residues long. The CDR3 protein is CASSLNPGDTQYF. For the CDR3, the DNA is TGTGCCAGCAGCTTAAATCCGGGTGATACGCAGTATTTT.

This clonotype has ten or more counts. The chain is built from TRBV6-6 and TRBJ1-5, with D tentatively TRBD1 (5 bases). V was cut by 2 bases and J by 6 bases, with 11 bases left in between. This CDR3 is 14 amino acids long. Germline CDR1 MNHNY, CDR2 SVGAGI (reference sequence). The CDR3 DNA reads TGTGCCAGCAGTTACCAGGGTTCAGGTCAGCCCCAGCATTTT. Translating it yields CASSYQGSGQPQHF.

There are many counts of this clonotype. The J gene is TRBJ1-2, the V gene TRBV6-6; D is perhaps TRBD1 (6 bases). Germline lookup yields CDR1 MNHNY and CDR2 SVGAGI (reference sequence). Trimming took off 7 bases at V and 1 base at J, with 19 bases between the two ends. The CDR3 length is 16 residues. CDR3 bases: TGTGCCAGCACCAAACGCTGGGGACAAAGTAACTATGGCTACACCTTC. Translation: CASTKRWGQSNYGYTF.

In this sample, this clonotype turned up a few times. This chain joins TRBV5-1 and TRBJ1-3; no firm D call. Germline lookup yields CDR1 SGHRS and CDR2 YFSETQ. The CDR3 runs to 16 residues. V was pared by 0 bases and J by 0 bases, with 10 bases between. The CDR3 region has the DNA TGCGCCAGCAGCTTGGACGGCGGGAGCTCTGGAAACACCATATATTTT. This encodes CASSLDGGSSGNTIYF.

CDR3 sequence: CASGGRGGRYEQYF. The DNA for the CDR3 is TGTGCCAGCGGAGGCCGAGGGGGCCGCTACGAGCAGTACTTC. This chain joins TRBV6-1 and TRBJ2-7; 7 bases align to TRBD1. Unmatched junction bases numbered 10, after V lost 8 bases and J lost 3 bases. CDR1 is MNHNS and CDR2 is SASEGT in the germline V gene. This CDR3 is 14 amino acids long.